Listed here are 7 T cell receptor beta chains from one sample, sequenced in a study of shared clonotypes between healthy human individuals. The assay was immunoSEQ multiplex PCR, and TCRdb's table has in-frame clones only and misses some. The sample carries nearly 1 million clones, around three quarters recorded once. Material: memory CD4+ T cells sorted from blood. Subset indicated: CD45RA-negative fraction. The receptor set was obtained from a man aged 18 to 29 in good health.

V is TRBV15 and J is TRBJ2-2; D remains unclear. Germline V gene sequence: CDR1 LNHNV, CDR2 YYDKDF (reference sequence). V lost 1 base and J 3 bases, leaving 9 bases between the germline ends. The CDR3 has 15 amino acids. The CDR3 protein is CATSRAYLDTGELFF. CDR3 nucleotide sequence: TGTGCCACCAGCAGAGCCTATCTAGACACCGGGGAGCTGTTTTTT.

This clone was recorded many times. The chain has TRBV28 and TRBJ2-7; 7 positions match TRBD1. This CDR3 comprises 13 residues. In germline, CDR1 is MDHEN, CDR2 SYDVKM. V shed 4 bases and J 2 bases; nucleotides not matched to a gene: 2. For the CDR3, the DNA is TGTGCCAGCAGTTGGACAGGTCCCTACGAGCAGTACTTC. This encodes CASSWTGPYEQYF.

This chain joins TRBV13 and TRBJ2-5, with D possibly TRBD1 on 6 matching bases. Per the germline V gene, CDR1 is PRHDT and CDR2 is FYEKMQ (reference sequence). The CDR3 has 15 amino acids. V was shortened by 6 bases and J by 2 bases, with 16 bases between the two germline ends. CDR3 DNA sequence: TGTGCCAGCAGTTCATACAGGGTAGAACAAGAGACCCAGTACTTC. Translating it yields CASSSYRVEQETQYF.

CDR3 sequence: CASSVALADLTGELFF. DNA for the CDR3: TGTGCCAGCAGCGTAGCACTAGCGGACCTCACCGGGGAGCTGTTTTTT. The chain joins TRBV9 to TRBJ2-2, with 8 bases identical to TRBD2. The CDR3 consists of 16 residues. Germline trimming cut 0 bases from V and 4 bases from J; bases unmatched to any gene: 5. Per germline, CDR1 SGDLS and CDR2 YYNGEE.

The chain is built from TRBV6-6 and TRBJ2-7; the D is unclear. The germline V and J ends were trimmed by 2 bases and 0 bases, with 14 bases remaining between them. The CDR3 is 16 amino acids. Germline lookup yields CDR1 MNHNY and CDR2 SVGAGI (reference sequence). CDR3 sequence: CASSYGKVPNSYEQYF. In DNA, the CDR3 is TGTGCCAGCAGTTACGGGAAAGTACCCAACTCCTACGAGCAGTACTTC.

The CDR3 is CASSSTAAGNQPQHF. CDR3 coding DNA: TGTGCCAGCAGTTCGACAGCCGCTGGCAATCAGCCCCAGCATTTT. The chain joins TRBV28 to TRBJ1-5, with a possible D match to TRBD1 (5 bases). This CDR3 has 15 amino acids. Between the trimmed V and J ends, which lost 4 bases and 2 bases, there was a span of 12 bases. Per germline, CDR1 MDHEN and CDR2 SYDVKM.

In this sample, this clone turned up once. The J gene is TRBJ2-5, the V gene TRBV7-9, with TRBD2 matching over 7 bases. The CDR3 is 15 amino acids. The trim removed 5 bases at V and 5 bases at J, leaving 11 bases unmatched. CDR1 and CDR2 from the germline V gene are SEHNR and FQNEAQ (reference sequence). The CDR3 sequence is CASSLQTSWWETQYF. The CDR3 bases are TGTGCCAGCAGCCTCCAGACTAGCTGGTGGGAGACCCAGTACTTC.